The present entry profiles one T cell receptor (beta chain) with its context. Per the study methods: How many nucleated cells were present was estimated from reference gene primer amplification. Profiling relied on immunoSEQ multiplex PCR, and the TCRdb table lists in-frame clones only, not all of them. V and J calls and clone size are as listed in that table; D and trimming were resolved from the DNA. The data show some 70,000 clones, roughly four fifths seen once. The ends were cut back, 5 bases at V and 2 bases at J, with 16 bases in the middle. CDR1 is SSHAT and CDR2 is FNYEAQ in the germline V gene (reference sequence). The CDR3 is 16 amino acids. This sample is drawn from a study of blood T cell repertoires in COVID-19.

This chain uses TRBV7-7 with TRBJ2-1; possible D gene TRBD2, 6 bases. The material sequenced was peripheral blood. The origin of this receptor is an older woman with acute or convalescent COVID-19. This chain's CDR3 is CASSPRRAGTYNEQFF. CDR3 bases: TGTGCCAGCAGCCCTCGCCGCGCGGGGACCTACAATGAGCAGTTCTTC.